Described below is a single T cell receptor beta chain sequence and its context. Primed by a sample-barcoded 5' primer and a J-beta primer mix, a second PCR proceeded for roughly 6 to 12 cycles. Individual samples furnished no less than 2.5 million CDR3-containing paired-end reads apiece. TCRdb fed the 5' RACE reads into MiXCR, producing one record per CDR3 protein. Of around 1,900,000 distinct CDR3 sequences in the sample, around 42% were seen once. The sample comes from a study of blood T cells in healthy people across ages. Per germline, CDR1 LGHDT and CDR2 YNNKEL (reference sequence). The CDR3 contains 18 residues. J lost 4 bases, V lost 1 base, and 9 bases had no gene match.

Sequenced material: blood. This clonotype was sampled from a human donor in good health. This chain links TRBV3-1 with TRBJ1-4; 10 bases fit TRBD1. The CDR3 sequence is CASSQVGGQGPFNEKLFF. The DNA for the CDR3 is TGTGCCAGCAGCCAAGTAGGGGGACAGGGGCCCTTTAATGAAAAACTGTTTTTT.